These 27 T cell receptor beta chains came from one sample sequenced in a study of blood T cell repertoires in COVID-19. Using immunoSEQ multiplex PCR, the repertoire was profiled, and TCRdb retains in-frame clones only, with some absent. Found here are 50,000 to 55,000 clones, roughly 87% of them singletons; the top ten hold approximately 15%. The specimen sequenced was peripheral blood. The receptors were gathered from a human donor with active COVID-19. The donor label of this sample is uncertain.

This clone was recorded once. The chain uses TRBV5-1 and TRBJ1-1, with a weak D call TRBD1 (5 bases). From germline, CDR1 is SGHRS and CDR2 YFSETQ. CDR3 length: 15 amino acids. V shed 4 bases and J shed 0 bases, with 13 bases lying between them. The CDR3 nucleotides are TGCGCCAGCAGCACCCGACAGATGATGAACACTGAAGCTTTCTTT. It is translated as CASSTRQMMNTEAFF.

J is TRBJ1-2 and V is TRBV9; D is uncertain. The V end was cut by 3 bases, the J end by 2 bases, with 5 bases between. The CDR3 has 12 residues. Per the germline V gene, CDR1 is SGDLS and CDR2 is YYNGEE. As DNA, the CDR3 is TGTGCCAGCAGCGATCGGAACTATGGCTACACCTTC. The encoded protein is CASSDRNYGYTF.

The chain combines TRBV19 with TRBJ2-3, with D possibly TRBD2 on 5 matching bases. CDR3 length equals 14 residues. V lost 3 bases and J lost 1, with 8 bases in between. Germline values: CDR1 LNHDA, CDR2 SQIVND (reference sequence). The CDR3 sequence is CASSIEGGTDTQYF. CDR3 in DNA: TGTGCCAGTAGTATCGAGGGAGGCACAGATACGCAGTATTTT.

This chain connects TRBV27 to TRBJ1-1; TRBD1 matches 7 bases. Losses at the gene ends were 5 bases for V and 0 bases for J; bases not matched to a gene: 9. This CDR3 region has 16 residues. CDR1 and CDR2 from the germline V gene are MNHEY and SMNVEV (reference sequence). CDR3 nucleotide sequence: TGTGCCAGCAGTCCAGGGACAGCAATGCTGAACACTGAAGCTTTCTTT. This encodes CASSPGTAMLNTEAFF.

V and J are TRBV7-2 and TRBJ2-2; D may be TRBD1 (5 bases). The CDR3 has 15 residues. V was shortened by 6 bases and J by 6 bases, with 17 bases between the two germline ends. Germline V gene data show CDR1 as SGHTA and CDR2 as FQGNSA. CDR3 amino acids: CASSSTMTVPGELFF. CDR3 nucleotides: TGTGCCAGCAGTTCCACAATGACAGTCCCCGGGGAGCTGTTTTTT.

The chain has TRBV11-2 and TRBJ2-7, with TRBD2 matching over 8 bases. The germline gives CDR1 SGHAT, CDR2 FQNNGV. CDR3 size: 14 residues. V was pared by 5 bases and J by 3 bases, with 6 bases of the junction left unmatched. CDR3 nucleotides: TGTGCCAGCAGCATTAGCGGGACATACTACGAGCAGTACTTC. Encoded protein: CASSISGTYYEQYF. The full variable domain, rest sourced from reference TRBV11-2 and TRBJ2-7, is EAGVAQSPRYKIIEKRQSVAFWCNPISGHATLYWYQQILGQGPKLLIQFQNNGVVDDSQLPKDRFSAERLKGVDSTLKIQPAKLEDSAVYLCASSISGTYYEQYFGPGTRLTVT.

The chain recombines TRBV14 with TRBJ2-3, with D unresolved. Germline V CDR1 and CDR2: SGHDN, FVKESK. Between the trimmed V and J ends, which lost 0 bases and 8 bases, there was a span of 6 bases. The CDR3 runs to 12 residues. CDR3 sequence reads: CASSQDLGTQYF. The CDR3 DNA reads as TGTGCCAGCAGCCAAGATCTCGGTACGCAGTATTTT.

The V call is TRBV3-1 (or the pseudogene TRBV3-2), the J call TRBJ1-4, with 10 bases that match TRBD1. CDR1 and CDR2 (germline): LGHDT, YNNKEL (reference sequence). The CDR3 extends over 15 amino acids. Losses at the gene ends were 4 bases for V and 5 bases for J; bases not matched to a gene: 4. CDR3 coding DNA: TGTGCCAGCAGCCGTTCGACAGGGGGCAATGAAAAACTGTTTTTT. It is translated as CASSRSTGGNEKLFF.

This clone was observed a handful of times. The chain links TRBV9 to TRBJ2-7; 12 bases agree with TRBD1. The CDR3 extends over 15 amino acids. Germline V gene data show CDR1 as SGDLS and CDR2 as YYNGEE. After removal of 2 bases from V and 5 bases from J, the junction contained 5 bases not matched to a gene. CDR3 protein: CASSVGTGGWDEQYF. DNA of the CDR3: TGTGCCAGCAGCGTTGGGACAGGGGGCTGGGACGAGCAGTACTTC.

The J gene is TRBJ1-4, the V gene TRBV10-3, with D possibly being TRBD1 (6 bases). In germline, CDR1 is ENHRY, CDR2 SYGVKD. The CDR3 contains 14 residues. The CDR3 protein is CATGPDATNEKLFF. CDR3 coding DNA: TGTGCGACAGGTCCGGACGCAACTAATGAAAAACTGTTTTTT.

V usage is TRBV5-5 and J usage is TRBJ1-1, with D hard to call. The V and J ends lost 0 bases and 0 bases respectively, with 6 bases between them. The germline CDR1 and CDR2 sequences are SGHKS and YYEKEE (reference sequence). CDR3 length: 14 amino acids. The CDR3 DNA follows: TGTGCCAGCAGCTTGGGGCAGGTGAACACTGAAGCTTTCTTT. Translation gives CASSLGQVNTEAFF.

J is TRBJ1-3 and V is TRBV4-1; TRBD1 matches at 9 bases. CDR1 and CDR2 (germline): MGHRA, YSYEKL. V shed 2 bases and J 3 bases; nucleotides not matched to a gene: 5. The CDR3 length is 16 residues. Here the CDR3 DNA reads TGCGCCAGCAGCCAATCCGGGACAGGGCTTGGAAACACCATATATTTT. Encoded protein: CASSQSGTGLGNTIYF.

The chain couples TRBV6-4 to TRBJ2-2; D is unclear. The CDR3 covers 15 residues. Trimming shortened V by 8 bases and J by 6 bases, and 19 bases separated the two germline ends. CDR1 is MRHNA, CDR2 SNTAGT, per germline. The CDR3 sequence is CASQLYAKEPGELFF. CDR3 DNA: TGTGCCAGCCAACTATATGCCAAGGAGCCCGGGGAGCTGTTTTTT.

The V call is TRBV7-8, the J call TRBJ1-1; a weak D match, TRBD1 (6 bases). Germline V lookup: CDR1 SGHVS, CDR2 FQNEAQ. CDR3 size: 15 residues. V was pared by 0 bases and J by 2 bases, with 10 bases between. The CDR3 reads CASSLAGTPNTEAFF. CDR3 DNA sequence: TGTGCCAGCAGCTTAGCAGGGACACCAAACACTGAAGCTTTCTTT.

V usage is TRBV29-1 and J usage is TRBJ2-7; D ambiguous. This CDR3 contains 11 residues. Germline V gives CDR1 SQVTM, CDR2 ANQGSEA. Between the trimmed V and J ends, which lost 4 bases and 4 bases, there was a span of 8 bases. The DNA for the CDR3 is TGCAGCGTTGGGTCCGCGTACGAGCAGTACTTC. Protein sequence: CSVGSAYEQYF.

The chain recombines TRBV4-3 with TRBJ2-2, with TRBD1 identical over 7 bases. Trimming took 2 bases from V and 6 from J; bases not matched to a gene: 6. Germline V lookup: CDR1 LGHNA, CDR2 YSLEER. The CDR3 runs to 15 residues. CDR3 bases: TGCGCCAGCAGCCAAACTGACAGGGCCCCCGGGGAGCTGTTTTTT. It encodes CASSQTDRAPGELFF.

The V call is TRBV7-9, the J call TRBJ2-3; D possibly corresponds to TRBD1 (6 bases). The V gene's germline CDR1 is SEHNR and CDR2 FQNEAQ (reference sequence). The V and J ends lost 2 bases and 4 bases respectively, with 13 bases between them. The CDR3 is 15 residues long. The DNA for the CDR3 is TGTGCCAGCAGCTTATCCAGGGGCGGCGCAGATACGCAGTATTTT. It specifies CASSLSRGGADTQYF.

This chain joins TRBV11-3 and TRBJ2-5; 7 nucleotides line up with TRBD2. The CDR3 totals 16 residues. The V and J ends lost 1 base and 5 bases, in that order; junction bases with no gene match: 10. Germline V gene sequence: CDR1 SGHNT, CDR2 YENEEA. This CDR3 reads CASSLGRFGGTETQYF. In nucleotides, the CDR3 is TGTGCCAGCAGCTTAGGTCGTTTCGGGGGGACGGAGACCCAGTACTTC.

The J gene is TRBJ2-7, the V gene TRBV6-5; the D is unclear. Per germline, CDR1 MNHEY and CDR2 SVGAGI. The CDR3 contains 14 residues. Trimming shortened V by 0 bases and J by 3 bases, and 9 bases separated the two germline ends. This chain's CDR3 is CASSYSAGIYEQYF. In nucleotides, the CDR3 is TGTGCCAGCAGTTACTCCGCAGGCATCTACGAGCAGTACTTC.

A single count supports this clone. This sequence joins TRBV7-8 and TRBJ2-7, with TRBD1 identical over 8 bases. The V and J ends lost 1 base and 7 bases, in that order; junction bases with no gene match: 9. The CDR3 runs to 15 residues. Germline-derived CDR1 and CDR2 are SGHVS and FQNEAQ. CDR3 nucleotide sequence: TGTGCCAGCAGCTTAGGATTTGTGACAGGGGAGGAGCAGTACTTC. This gives the protein CASSLGFVTGEEQYF.

This chain connects TRBV19 to TRBJ2-1; 11 positions match TRBD2. The CDR3 is made up of 16 amino acids. V was clipped by 2 bases and J by 8 bases; unmatched bases: 8. Germline assignment: CDR1 LNHDA and CDR2 SQIVND (reference sequence). The DNA of the CDR3 is TGTGCCAGTAGTATACGGGTTAGCGGGGGGGCCGATGAGCAGTTCTTC. Translating gives CASSIRVSGGADEQFF. The variable domain in full, with the rest retrieved from reference TRBV19 and TRBJ2-1, is DGGITQSPKYLFRKEGQNVTLSCEQNLNHDAMYWYRQDPGQGLRLIYYSQIVNDFQKGDIAEGYSVSREKKESFPLTVTSAQKNPTAFYLCASSIRVSGGADEQFFGPGTRLTVL.

The chain has TRBV5-6 and TRBJ2-1, with TRBD1 as a possible D gene (6 bases). The ends were cut back, 0 bases at V and 7 bases at J, with 17 bases in the middle. Germline V gives CDR1 SGHDT, CDR2 YYEEEE. This CDR3 has 16 residues. CDR3 region: CASSLVSELRGNEQFF. The CDR3 DNA reads TGTGCCAGCAGCTTGGTTAGCGAGCTAAGGGGGAATGAGCAGTTCTTC.

The chain employs TRBV13 and TRBJ2-7; 7 bases are a match to TRBD1. The germline gives CDR1 PRHDT, CDR2 FYEKMQ (reference sequence). The CDR3 covers 14 residues. After removal of 1 base from V and 6 bases from J, the junction contained 6 bases not matched to a gene. The DNA for the CDR3 is TGTGCCAGCAGCTTAGAGAGGGCAGGGGGCGAGCAGTACTTC. This encodes CASSLERAGGEQYF.

This chain connects TRBV6-6 to TRBJ2-1, with TRBD2 matching over 13 bases. V lost 7 bases to trimming and J lost 0 bases; unmatched junction nucleotides: 3. CDR3 length: 16 residues. Germline-derived CDR1 and CDR2 are MNHNY and SVGAGI (reference sequence). CDR3 sequence reads: CASKGLAGRSYNEQFF. CDR3 in DNA: TGTGCCAGCAAGGGACTAGCGGGACGCTCCTACAATGAGCAGTTCTTC.

This clone has a handful of counts. The chain uses TRBV7-8 and TRBJ2-2; 8 bases agree with TRBD1. V was clipped by 4 bases and J by 7 bases; unmatched bases: 11. CDR3 length: 16 amino acids. Germline V lookup: CDR1 SGHVS, CDR2 FQNEAQ. The DNA for the CDR3 is TGTGCCAGCAGCTCCGAACAGGGGGGCCTCGGCGGGGAGCTGTTTTTT. Its translation is CASSSEQGGLGGELFF.

The V gene is TRBV6-2 or TRBV6-3, the J gene TRBJ2-4, with D possibly TRBD2 on 7 matching bases. The CDR3 runs 20 residues. Germline V gene lookup returns CDR1 MNHEY and CDR2 SVGEGT. V was clipped by 2 bases and J by 1 base, with 24 bases between them. The CDR3 is CASSYNPQKGGRLAKNIQYF. CDR3 sequence (DNA): TGTGCCAGCAGTTACAACCCCCAAAAGGGGGGGAGATTGGCCAAAAACATTCAGTACTTC.

V gene TRBV3-1 (or the pseudogene TRBV3-2) combines with J gene TRBJ2-1; unclear D gene. This CDR3 comprises 16 residues. V gave up 0 bases and J gave up 5 bases, with 14 bases separating them. CDR1 is LGHDT, CDR2 YNNKEL, per germline (reference sequence). CDR3 DNA: TGTGCCAGCAGCCAAGATTGGGCAGAGAGTCACAATGAGCAGTTCTTC. Amino acids: CASSQDWAESHNEQFF.